This entry is about one T cell receptor beta chain. The source of the sample is a study of shared clonotypes between healthy human individuals. The protocol was immunoSEQ multiplex PCR, while the TCRdb copy is restricted to in-frame clones and leaves out a portion. Found here are 950,000 to 1,100,000 clones, 75% to 80% of them singletons; the top ten hold around 0.6%. Sequenced sample: memory CD4+ T cells from PBMCs. Specified subset: CD45RA-negative fraction. This clonotype was obtained from a man aged 18 to 29 in good health. Some clones in this sample may be carry-over from other donors' samples.

The CDR3 nucleotides read TGTGCCAGCAGCTTTGGGGACAGGGGGCGGCCCTGGAACACCGGGGAGCTGTTTTTT. It yields the protein CASSFGDRGRPWNTGELFF. V and J are TRBV11-3 and TRBJ2-2; TRBD1 matches 12 bases. Germline V gives CDR1 SGHNT, CDR2 YENEEA. This CDR3 is built from 19 residues. V lost 3 bases to trimming and J lost 1 base; unmatched junction nucleotides: 9.